The rows below give T cell receptor beta chains drawn from one sample of a study of regulatory T cells in long-lasting Graves disease. TCRdb redid the calling of the multiplex PCR reads with MiXCR, one entry per CDR3 protein. The profile shows roughly 500,000 distinct CDR3 sequences, around a fifth of them singletons. The sequenced sample was peripheral blood mononuclear cells (PBMCs), obtained when the disease was refractory, from a patient treated with antithyroid drugs. These receptor sequences come from a female donor with Graves disease. The CDR3 runs from the conserved cysteine through the conserved F or W. D genes are given only for firm matches. A row's size may be missing; if present it is once, few, many or a size class.

clone size | J gene | V gene | D gene | CDR3 protein | CDR3 DNA
- | TRBJ1-2 | TRBV9 | TRBD1 | CASSQRDRAYGYTF | TGTGCCAGCAGCCAGAGGGACAGGGCTTATGGCTACACCTTC
- | TRBJ2-7 | TRBV6-1 | - | CASSIQSSYEQYF | TGTGCCAGTTCTATACAGAGCTCCTACGAGCAGTACTTC
many | TRBJ1-2 | TRBV28 | - | CASSLGRGGYTF | TGTGCCAGCAGTTTGGGGAGGGGCGGCTACACCTTC
- | TRBJ2-1 | TRBV6-2/TRBV6-3 | - | CASRIRGYNEQFF | TGTGCCAGCAGGATACGAGGGTACAATGAGCAGTTCTTC
many | TRBJ1-6 | TRBV5-1 | TRBD1 | CASSLHLQGADNSPLHF | TGCGCCAGCAGCCTGCACTTACAGGGGGCTGATAATTCACCCCTCCACTTT
many | TRBJ2-4 | TRBV28 | TRBD1 | CASSSLTGGKNIQYF | TGTGCCAGCAGTTCCCTGACAGGGGGGAAAAACATTCAGTACTTC
- | TRBJ2-1 | TRBV6-1 | - | CASSPQGYEQFF | TGTGCCAGCAGTCCACAGGGCTATGAGCAGTTCTTC
few | TRBJ2-7 | TRBV28 | TRBD1 | CAISEDRYEQYF | TGTGCCATCTCCGAGGACAGGTACGAGCAGTACTTC
- | TRBJ1-2 | TRBV6-2/TRBV6-3 | - | CASSTPGNPGYTF | TGTGCCAGCAGTACCCCAGGGAATCCTGGCTACACCTTC
few | TRBJ2-2 | TRBV12-5 | - | CASGRTARKGTGELFF | TGTGCTAGTGGTCGGACAGCTCGAAAGGGGACCGGGGAGCTGTTTTTT
few | TRBJ1-6 | TRBV20-1 | - | CSARGETDNSPLHF | TGCAGTGCTAGAGGCGAAACTGATAATTCACCCCTCCACTTT
few | TRBJ1-2 | TRBV27 | TRBD1 | CASSGQGARGYTF | TGTGCCAGCAGTGGACAGGGGGCGCGGGGCTACACCTTC
- | TRBJ2-5 | TRBV19 | - | CASSSLERAPQETQYF | TGTGCCAGTAGTTCATTGGAGCGGGCCCCACAAGAGACCCAGTACTTC
few | TRBJ2-2 | TRBV25-1 | - | CASSERRAGRDTGELFF | TGTGCCAGCAGTGAACGGAGAGCGGGTAGGGACACCGGGGAGCTGTTTTTT
few | TRBJ2-4 | TRBV7-8 | - | CASSLGRQIAKNIQYF | TGTGCCAGCAGCTTAGGGCGGCAGATAGCCAAAAACATTCAGTACTTC
few | TRBJ2-1 | TRBV18 | - | CASSAPTSDTEQFF | TGTGCCAGCTCAGCCCCAACCTCGGACACTGAGCAGTTCTTC
many | TRBJ1-1 | TRBV20-1 | TRBD1 | CSEPTGTGRAFF | TGCAGTGAACCGACCGGGACAGGGCGCGCTTTCTTT
- | TRBJ2-1 | TRBV28 | - | CASIGYNEQFF | TGTGCCAGCATCGGGTACAATGAGCAGTTCTTC
- | TRBJ2-2 | TRBV11-3 | TRBD1 | CASSSRTGHGELFF | TGTGCCAGCAGCTCGAGGACAGGGCACGGGGAGCTGTTTTTT
many | TRBJ1-1 | TRBV20-1 | TRBD1 | CRGQGKNTEAFF | TGCAGGGGACAGGGGAAGAACACTGAAGCTTTCTTT
- | TRBJ2-5 | TRBV20-1 | TRBD2 | CSASGLDEETQYF | TGCAGTGCTAGTGGACTAGATGAAGAGACCCAGTACTTC
- | TRBJ2-2 | TRBV27 | TRBD1 | CASSSSSGTGDTGELFF | TGTGCCAGCAGTTCATCCTCCGGGACAGGGGACACCGGGGAGCTGTTTTTT
- | TRBJ1-6 | TRBV10-3 | - | CAISESVVLNSPLHF | TGTGCCATCAGTGAGTCGGTGGTTCTCAATTCACCCCTCCACTTT
few | TRBJ2-2 | TRBV27 | - | CASRTQGGTGELFF | TGTGCCAGCAGAACACAGGGGGGGACCGGGGAGCTGTTTTTT
many | TRBJ1-6 | TRBV20-1 | - | CSARLPYSPLHF | TGCAGTGCTAGATTACCTTATTCACCCCTCCACTTT
- | TRBJ1-2 | TRBV29-1 | TRBD1 | CSVEIGQGYGYTF | TGCAGCGTTGAGATCGGACAGGGATATGGCTACACCTTC